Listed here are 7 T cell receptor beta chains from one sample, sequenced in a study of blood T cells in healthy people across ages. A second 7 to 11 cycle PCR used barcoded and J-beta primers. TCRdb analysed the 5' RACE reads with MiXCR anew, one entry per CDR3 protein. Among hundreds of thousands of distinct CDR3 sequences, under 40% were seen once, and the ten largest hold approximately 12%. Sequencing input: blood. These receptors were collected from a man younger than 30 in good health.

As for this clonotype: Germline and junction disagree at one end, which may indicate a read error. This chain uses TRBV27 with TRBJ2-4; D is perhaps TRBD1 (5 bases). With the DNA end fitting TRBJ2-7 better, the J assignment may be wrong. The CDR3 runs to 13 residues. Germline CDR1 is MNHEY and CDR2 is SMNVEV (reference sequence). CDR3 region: CVSSVLTDDEQYF. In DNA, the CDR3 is TGTGTCAGCAGTGTTTTGACAGATGACGAGCAGTACTTC.

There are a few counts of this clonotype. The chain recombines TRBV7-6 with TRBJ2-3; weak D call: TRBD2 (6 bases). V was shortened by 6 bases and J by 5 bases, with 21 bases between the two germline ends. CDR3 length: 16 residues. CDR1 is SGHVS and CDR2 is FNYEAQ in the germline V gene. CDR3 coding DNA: TGTGCCAGCAGTCCCCTAGCGCCTAGCGTTCGAGATACGCAGTATTTT. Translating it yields CASSPLAPSVRDTQYF.

The CDR3 DNA is TGTGCCAGCAGTCGTAGGGACAGGGAGGGCTACACCTTC. It is translated as CASSRRDREGYTF. This chain joins TRBV6-5 and TRBJ1-2, with 9 bases matching TRBD1. CDR3 length equals 13 residues. V gave up 5 bases and J gave up 8 bases; unmatched junction bases: 6. Looked up from germline, CDR1 is MNHEY and CDR2 is SVGAGI.

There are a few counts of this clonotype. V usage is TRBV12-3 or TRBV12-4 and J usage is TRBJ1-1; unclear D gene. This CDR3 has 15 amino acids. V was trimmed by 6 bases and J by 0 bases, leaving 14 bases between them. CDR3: CASSPVGGLNTEAFF. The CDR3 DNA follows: TGTGCCAGCAGCCCGGTCGGCGGGTTGAACACTGAAGCTTTCTTT.

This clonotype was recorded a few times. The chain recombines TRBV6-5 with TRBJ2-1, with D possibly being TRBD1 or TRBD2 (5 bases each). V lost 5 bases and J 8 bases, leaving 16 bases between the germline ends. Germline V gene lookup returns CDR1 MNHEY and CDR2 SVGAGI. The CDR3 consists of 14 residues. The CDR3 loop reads CASSAWDRSDEQFF. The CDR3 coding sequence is TGTGCCAGCAGTGCGTGGGACCGTTCTGATGAGCAGTTCTTC.

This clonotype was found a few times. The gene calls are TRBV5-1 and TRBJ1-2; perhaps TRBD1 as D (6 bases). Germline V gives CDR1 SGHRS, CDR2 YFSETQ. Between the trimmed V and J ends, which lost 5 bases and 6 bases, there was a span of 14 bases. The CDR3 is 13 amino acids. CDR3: CASRVTGGDGYTF. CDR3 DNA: TGCGCCAGCAGGGTGACAGGTGGCGATGGCTACACCTTC.

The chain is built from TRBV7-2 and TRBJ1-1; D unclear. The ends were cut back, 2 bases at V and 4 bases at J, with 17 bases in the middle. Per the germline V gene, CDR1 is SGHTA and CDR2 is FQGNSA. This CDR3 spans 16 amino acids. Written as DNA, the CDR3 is TGTGCCAGCAGCTTAAGTCTGGGAGTTCGTTCCACTGAAGCTTTCTTT. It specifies CASSLSLGVRSTEAFF.